This TCR beta chain was sequenced in a study of OX40 agonist ivuxolimab in advanced cancers. As to this clone: The same CDR3 arises from other DNA sequences in this sample as well.

Produced via immunoSEQ multiplex PCR; TCRdb's table is partial and in-frame only. This sample carries 60,000 to 70,000 clones, roughly nine tenths of them seen once, and the ten largest clones take about 2.5%. This CDR3 spans 12 amino acids. Trimming left V 0 bases short and J 5 bases short, with 5 bases between. Germline CDR1 SGDLS, CDR2 YYNGEE. The TCR originated in an adult with an advanced solid tumor such as melanoma, head and neck, liver or kidney cancer. The chain has TRBV9 and TRBJ2-5; the D gene is possibly TRBD1 (5 bases). The input for sequencing was CD4+ or CD8+ T cells sorted from blood, taken in a trial of the OX40 agonist ivuxolimab. The DNA for the CDR3 is TGTGCCAGCAGCGTAGAGGGGGAGACCCAGTACTTC. Translation gives CASSVEGETQYF. Together with reference TRBV9 and TRBJ2-5, the CDR3 gives the full variable domain: DSGVTQTPKHLITATGQRVTLRCSPRSGDLSVYWYQQSLDQGLQFLIQYYNGEERAKGNILERFSAQQFPDLHSELNLSSLELGDSALYFCASSVEGETQYFGPGTRLLVL.